The 22 T cell receptor beta chains below all came from one sample that was sequenced in a study of blood T cell repertoires in COVID-19. Here immunoSEQ multiplex PCR was the method, and the copy in TCRdb shows in-frame clones only, minus some. The sample lists under 85,000 clones; around 86% were seen once. The sequencing sample was made of peripheral blood. The receptors were gathered from a human donor in a cohort sampled during active COVID-19.

The chain carries TRBV30 and TRBJ1-2, with 8 nucleotides matching TRBD1. Per the germline V gene, CDR1 is GTSNPN and CDR2 is SVGIG (reference sequence). The CDR3 is 12 amino acids. The V segment lost 5 bases and the J segment 6 bases; nucleotides outside the gene matches: 5. The CDR3 DNA reads as TGTGCCTGGGGAGGGACAGGCAATGGCTACACCTTC. It specifies CAWGGTGNGYTF.

This sequence joins TRBV30 and TRBJ2-2; 10 nucleotides line up with TRBD2. This CDR3 has 16 residues. The germline gives CDR1 GTSNPN, CDR2 SVGIG (reference sequence). The V segment lost 0 bases and the J segment 6 bases; nucleotides outside the gene matches: 7. This CDR3 is CAWSVSGTSEAGELFF. The CDR3 nucleotides read TGTGCCTGGAGTGTAAGCGGGACTAGCGAGGCCGGGGAGCTGTTTTTT.

V gene TRBV6-2 or TRBV6-3 combines with J gene TRBJ2-3; D uncertain. V lost 4 bases and J 2 bases, leaving 10 bases between the germline ends. This CDR3 has 14 amino acids. Germline CDR1 and CDR2: MNHEY and SVGEGT. CDR3 sequence (DNA): TGTGCCAGCAGTTCGCGTTATCCCACAGATACGCAGTATTTT. Protein sequence: CASSSRYPTDTQYF.

The rearrangement joins TRBV5-4 to TRBJ2-5; D call uncertain. CDR1 is SGHNT and CDR2 is YYREEE in the germline V gene (reference sequence). This CDR3 has 11 residues. V lost 4 bases and J 2 bases, leaving 3 bases between the germline ends. The chain's CDR3 is CASSIQETQYF. In DNA form, the CDR3 reads TGTGCCAGCAGCATACAAGAGACCCAGTACTTC.

The chain links TRBV5-4 to TRBJ2-2; tentatively, D is TRBD1 (5 bases). The germline gives CDR1 SGHNT, CDR2 YYREEE (reference sequence). This CDR3 region has 16 residues. V dropped 2 bases and J dropped 6 bases, with 17 bases sitting between them. CDR3 in DNA: TGTGCCAGCAGCTTTAATCCGACAGTCGGTGCCGGGGAGCTGTTTTTT. Translation gives CASSFNPTVGAGELFF.

In its sample, this clone was seen once. The gene calls are TRBV3-1 (or the pseudogene TRBV3-2) and TRBJ2-7; 9 nucleotides agree with TRBD2. This CDR3 has 15 residues. The V gene's germline CDR1 is LGHDT and CDR2 YNNKEL (reference sequence). V lost 1 base to trimming and J lost 5 bases; unmatched junction nucleotides: 6. CDR3 region: CASSQVGGGADEQYF. The CDR3 region has the DNA TGTGCCAGCAGCCAAGTTGGCGGGGGGGCCGACGAGCAGTACTTC.

The V call is TRBV5-1, the J call TRBJ2-2, with D hard to call. Germline-derived CDR1 and CDR2 are SGHRS and YFSETQ. The CDR3 has 13 amino acids. V dropped 1 base and J dropped 5 bases, with 6 bases sitting between them. DNA for the CDR3: TGCGCCAGCAGCTTGCAAGAGACCGGGGAGCTGTTTTTT. This codes for CASSLQETGELFF.

This sequence joins TRBV30 and TRBJ1-1, with D unresolved. The V end was cut by 0 bases, the J end by 4 bases, with 12 bases between. Germline V lookup: CDR1 GTSNPN, CDR2 SVGIG (reference sequence). This CDR3 is 14 amino acids long. CDR3 in amino acids: CAWSVGSGVTEAFF. CDR3 coding DNA: TGTGCCTGGAGTGTGGGTTCCGGGGTCACTGAAGCTTTCTTT.

In the case of this clone: The junction shows a germline mismatch at one end, possibly a read error. Other DNA sequences from this sample encode an identical CDR3 as well. The chain carries TRBV5-1 and TRBJ1-1; D is unresolved. Germline V lookup: CDR1 SGHRS, CDR2 YFSETQ. The CDR3 contains 14 residues. This chain's CDR3 is CASSLGGAGTEAFF. DNA of the CDR3: TGCGCCAGCAGTTTGGGAGGAGCGGGCACTGAAGCTTTCTTT. Full variable domain (outside the CDR3, taken from reference TRBV5-1 and TRBJ1-1): KAGVTQTPRYLIKTRGQQVTLSCSPISGHRSVSWYQQTPGQGLQFLFEYFSETQRNKGNFPGRFSGRQFSNSRSEMNVSTLELGDSALYLCASSLGGAGTEAFFGQGTRLTVV.

This rearrangement joins TRBV5-4 to TRBJ2-7, with D hard to call. CDR1 SGHNT and CDR2 YYREEE come from the germline V gene (reference sequence). The germline V and J ends were trimmed by 7 bases and 3 bases, with 11 bases remaining between them. The CDR3 sequence is 12 residues long. CDR3 in DNA: TGTGCCAGCGGGCAGGATAGCTACGAGCAGTACTTC. It is translated as CASGQDSYEQYF.

This chain uses TRBV4-1 with TRBJ1-6; tentative D call: TRBD1 (5 bases). The CDR3 totals 16 residues. CDR1 is MGHRA and CDR2 is YSYEKL in the germline V gene. V lost 0 bases and J 7 bases, leaving 13 bases between the germline ends. CDR3 nucleotides: TGCGCCAGCAGCCAAGAAGGGATGGGGGGGAATTCACCCCTCCACTTT. Protein sequence: CASSQEGMGGNSPLHF.

The chain recombines TRBV19 with TRBJ1-2; 7 bases align to TRBD1. The trim removed 7 bases at V and 8 bases at J, leaving 19 bases unmatched. Germline V gene data show CDR1 as LNHDA and CDR2 as SQIVND (reference sequence). This CDR3 spans 16 amino acids. The CDR3 DNA is TGTGCCAGTACCCCATCTAACCGAGGACAGGTTGGCGGCTACACCTTC. It is translated as CASTPSNRGQVGGYTF.

The sample holds a few counts of this clone. The rearrangement joins TRBV5-4 to TRBJ2-5, with unresolved D. Germline V CDR1 and CDR2: SGHNT, YYREEE (reference sequence). V lost 1 base and J lost 5, with 6 bases in between. CDR3 length equals 12 residues. CDR3 in DNA: TGTGCCAGCAGCTTGAATATCGAGACCCAGTACTTC. This encodes CASSLNIETQYF.

This chain uses TRBV30 with TRBJ1-1, with D possibly matching TRBD1 (5 bases). This CDR3 is built from 14 residues. The V gene lost 3 bases and the J gene lost 4 bases, with 15 bases spanning the gap. Per germline, CDR1 GTSNPN and CDR2 SVGIG (reference sequence). CDR3 amino acids: CAWRNWGEATEAFF. The DNA for the CDR3 is TGTGCCTGGAGGAACTGGGGGGAGGCCACTGAAGCTTTCTTT.

V is TRBV7-2 and J is TRBJ1-5; a possible D gene is TRBD1 (6 bases). V was trimmed by 5 bases and J by 4 bases, leaving 12 bases between them. Germline loops: CDR1 SGHTA, CDR2 FQGNSA. The CDR3 covers 14 residues. CDR3 in DNA: TGTGCCAGCAGCCCGGACAGTGTGAATCAGCCCCAGCATTTT. Translated, it gives CASSPDSVNQPQHF.

This rearrangement joins TRBV5-5 to TRBJ2-6; D remains ambiguous. V was shortened by 4 bases and J by 2 bases, with 10 bases between the two germline ends. This CDR3 contains 15 residues. Germline V lookup: CDR1 SGHKS, CDR2 YYEKEE (reference sequence). CDR3 DNA sequence: TGTGCCAGCAGCGTGGCGGTTGCTGGGGCCAACGTCCTGACTTTC. Its protein is CASSVAVAGANVLTF.

The chain uses TRBV5-6 and TRBJ2-5; D might be TRBD1 (5 bases). The CDR3 consists of 11 residues. The germline V gene encodes CDR1 SGHDT and CDR2 YYEEEE. Trimming took off 4 bases at V and 5 bases at J, with 6 bases between the two ends. CDR3 DNA: TGTGCCAGCAGCAAGGGGGAGACCCAGTACTTC. Amino acids: CASSKGETQYF.

The rearrangement links TRBV5-1 to TRBJ2-2; TRBD1 is a possible D gene (6 bases). The germline gives CDR1 SGHRS, CDR2 YFSETQ. This CDR3 is built from 16 residues. Trimming took 0 bases from V and 1 from J, leaving 10 bases between them. The CDR3 reads CASSLAGTKNTGELFF. CDR3 DNA: TGCGCCAGCAGCTTGGCCGGGACAAAGAACACCGGGGAGCTGTTTTTT. The full variable domain, its missing parts supplied by reference TRBV5-1 and TRBJ2-2, is KAGVTQTPRYLIKTRGQQVTLSCSPISGHRSVSWYQQTPGQGLQFLFEYFSETQRNKGNFPGRFSGRQFSNSRSEMNVSTLELGDSALYLCASSLAGTKNTGELFFGEGSRLTVL.

The sample holds a few counts of this clone. The V gene is TRBV3-1 (or the pseudogene TRBV3-2), the J gene TRBJ1-2, with 8 bases matching TRBD1. V shed 0 bases and J 6 bases; nucleotides not matched to a gene: 15. There are 18 residues in the CDR3. Germline CDR1 and CDR2: LGHDT and YNNKEL (reference sequence). The CDR3 DNA reads as TGTGCCAGCAGCCAAGAACCATCGGACAGGGTCCTGGGAAATGGCTACACCTTC. Amino acids: CASSQEPSDRVLGNGYTF.

The rearrangement joins TRBV3-1 (or the pseudogene TRBV3-2) to TRBJ2-3, with TRBD2 matching over 15 bases. The CDR3 is 17 residues long. Germline V gene sequence: CDR1 LGHDT, CDR2 YNNKEL (reference sequence). V was pared by 5 bases and J by 4 bases, with 7 bases of the junction left unmatched. CDR3: CASSSSGLAGGADTQYF. The CDR3 bases are TGTGCCAGCAGCTCCTCCGGACTAGCGGGGGGGGCAGATACGCAGTATTTT.

The V and J genes are TRBV4-2 and TRBJ2-2; 13 bases map to TRBD2. Germline values: CDR1 LGHNA, CDR2 YNFKEQ. The V gene end was trimmed by 1 base and the J gene end by 7 bases; junction bases not matched to a gene: 15. This CDR3 is 20 amino acids long. The CDR3 reads CASSQGLRFGLAGEDGELFF. CDR3 DNA: TGTGCCAGCAGCCAAGGCCTAAGATTCGGACTAGCGGGGGAAGACGGGGAGCTGTTTTTT.

The chain employs TRBV6-5 and TRBJ2-3; TRBD2 might be the D (7 bases). The CDR3 runs to 15 residues. Trimming took 7 bases from V and 0 from J, leaving 14 bases between them. CDR1 and CDR2 (germline): MNHEY, SVGAGI. The CDR3 loop reads CASKGGRGSTDTQYF. CDR3 bases: TGTGCCAGCAAGGGGGGGCGGGGCAGCACAGATACGCAGTATTTT.